This TCR beta chain was documented in a study of T cells after posttransplantation cyclophosphamide. Study-wide results and caveats: Tissue-infiltrating T cells from skin or gut overlapped little with blood T cells. After PTCy, TRB diversity resembled that of CNI/methotrexate controls. Later post-transplant blood repertoires were often dominated by donor CD8+ memory clones.

A marrow graft followed busulfan-fludarabine conditioning, with cyclophosphamide on days +3 and +4. Trimming removed 8 bases from V and 5 bases from J, with 19 bases in between. The CDR3 spans 15 residues. Germline V gene lookup returns CDR1 SNHLY and CDR2 FYNNEI. Of note for this clone: The antigen remains undetermined.

Using immunoSEQ multiplex PCR, the repertoire was profiled, and TCRdb retains in-frame clones only, with some absent. The table has fewer than 10,000 clones, more than 75% seen once. The TCR comes from a female patient between 35 and 55 years old who received an allogeneic stem cell transplant from an unrelated donor, was CMV-positive, and had no GVHD. A subset of T cells may come from the graft donor. The chain is built from TRBV2 and TRBJ2-1; TRBD1 is a possible D gene (6 bases). The starting material was PBMCs, obtained after allogeneic stem cell transplant with posttransplant cyclophosphamide. The CDR3 DNA reads as TGTGCCAGCTTCCTAAGGGCAGGGGACCACAATGAGCAGTTCTTC. Its protein is CASFLRAGDHNEQFF.